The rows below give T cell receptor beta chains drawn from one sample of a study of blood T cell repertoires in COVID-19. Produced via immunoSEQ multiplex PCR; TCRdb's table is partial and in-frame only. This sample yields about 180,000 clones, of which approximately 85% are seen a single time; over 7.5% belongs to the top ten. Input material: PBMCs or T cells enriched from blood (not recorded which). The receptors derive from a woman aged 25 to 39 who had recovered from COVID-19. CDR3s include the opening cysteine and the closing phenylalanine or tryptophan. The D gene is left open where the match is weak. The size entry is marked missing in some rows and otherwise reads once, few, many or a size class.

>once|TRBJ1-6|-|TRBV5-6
TGTGCCAGCAGCTTGGAGGGGAGGAATTCACCCCTCCACTTT
CASSLEGRNSPLHF
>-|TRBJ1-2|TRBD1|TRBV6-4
TGTGCCAGCAGTGACAGTACAGGGGGCGATGGCTACACCTTC
CASSDSTGGDGYTF
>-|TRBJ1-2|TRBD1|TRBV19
TGTGCCAGTAACCTCGGACAGGGGAGCTATGGCTACACCTTC
CASNLGQGSYGYTF
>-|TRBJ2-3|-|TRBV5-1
TGCGCCAGCAGCTTGGGGTGGACACAGAGCACAGATACGCAGTATTTT
CASSLGWTQSTDTQYF
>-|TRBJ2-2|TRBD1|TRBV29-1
TGCAGCGTTGAAACCGGCGGAAAACAGGGGATGAACACCGGGGAGCTGTTTTTT
CSVETGGKQGMNTGELFF
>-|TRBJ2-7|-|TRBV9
TGTGCCAGCAGCGTAAGTGGCGGGGAACTCGAGCAGTACTTC
CASSVSGGELEQYF
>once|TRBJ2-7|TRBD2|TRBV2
TGTGCCAGCAGTGCCCCACTAGCGGGAGGCTCCTACGAGCAGTACTTC
CASSAPLAGGSYEQYF
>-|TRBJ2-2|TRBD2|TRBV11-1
TGTGCCAGCAGACGAACTAGCGGGAGGGTGGCCGGGGAGCTGTTTTTT
CASRRTSGRVAGELFF
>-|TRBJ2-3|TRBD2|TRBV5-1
TGCGCCAGCAGCAGGGGCTCTAGCGGGGCCACAGATACGCAGTATTTT
CASSRGSSGATDTQYF
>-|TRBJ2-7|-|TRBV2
TGTGCCAGCCGCAAACTGTACGAGCAGTACTTC
CASRKLYEQYF
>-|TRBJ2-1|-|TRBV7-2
TGTGCCAGCAGCTTAGCGATCTCTCGGGTACTCTCGTATGAGCAGTTCTTC
CASSLAISRVLSYEQFF
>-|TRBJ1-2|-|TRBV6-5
TGTGCCAGCAGGCCGACAGGCTTCTATGGCTACACCTTC
CASRPTGFYGYTF
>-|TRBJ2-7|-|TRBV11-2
TGTGCCAGCAGCCCCCCAGGGGCGGGAGTGGACGAGCAGTACTTC
CASSPPGAGVDEQYF
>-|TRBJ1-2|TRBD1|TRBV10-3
TGTGCCACTCATCAGGGGGCGCTCAGCTATGGCTACACCTTC
CATHQGALSYGYTF
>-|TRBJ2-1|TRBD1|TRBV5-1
TGCGCCAGCAGCTTGGACCGGGACAGCCATTACAATGAGCAGTTCTTC
CASSLDRDSHYNEQFF
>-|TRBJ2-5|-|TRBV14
TGTGCCAGCAGCCAAGATCGCGTGACCCAGTACTTC
CASSQDRVTQYF
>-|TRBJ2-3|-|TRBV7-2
TGTGCCAGCAGCTTAGACAGTTCAGGAACGCAGTATTTT
CASSLDSSGTQYF
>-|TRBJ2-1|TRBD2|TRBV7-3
TGTGCCAGCACCAGACTAGCGGGAGAGGGAAATGAGCAGTTCTTC
CASTRLAGEGNEQFF
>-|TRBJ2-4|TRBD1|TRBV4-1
TGCGCCAGCAGCCAGGGACAGGGTGGGGACATTCAGTACTTC
CASSQGQGGDIQYF
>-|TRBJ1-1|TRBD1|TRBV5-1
TGCGCCAGCAGCTTGGCGTTGGGAACAGGGGAGAACACTGAAGCTTTCTTT
CASSLALGTGENTEAFF
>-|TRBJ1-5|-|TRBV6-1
TGTGCCAGCAGTGAAGCGGCGGGTTACGATCAGCCCCAGCATTTT
CASSEAAGYDQPQHF
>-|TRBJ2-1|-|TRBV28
TGTGCCAGCGAACCTCAGGGGAGGGGTCTTTACAATGAGCAGTTCTTC
CASEPQGRGLYNEQFF
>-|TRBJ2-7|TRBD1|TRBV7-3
TGTGCCAGCAGCACGACAGGGGGTAACAGTATTTACGAGCAGTACTTC
CASSTTGGNSIYEQYF
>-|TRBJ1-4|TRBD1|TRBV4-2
TGTGCCAGCAGCCAAAGATGGACAGGTGAAAAACTGTTTTTT
CASSQRWTGEKLFF
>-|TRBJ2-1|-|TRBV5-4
TGTGCCAGCAGCTTGGTGGAGACTTATAGGAATGAGCAGTTCTTC
CASSLVETYRNEQFF
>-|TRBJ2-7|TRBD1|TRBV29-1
TGCAGCGTCCGACAGGGCCCCCACGAGCAGTACTTC
CSVRQGPHEQYF
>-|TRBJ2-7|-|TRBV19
TGTGCCAGTAGTATAGAGGTCCCCCCGGGGGAGCAGTACTTC
CASSIEVPPGEQYF
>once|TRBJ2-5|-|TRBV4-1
TGCGCCAGCAGCCAAGAGAACAGGGCTGGGGAGACCCAGTACTTC
CASSQENRAGETQYF
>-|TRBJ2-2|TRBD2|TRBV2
TGTGCCAGCAGCGTGGGACTAGCGGGAACCGGGGAGCTGTTTTTT
CASSVGLAGTGELFF
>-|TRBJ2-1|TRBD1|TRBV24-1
TGTGCCACGAAGGGGACAGGGAATCCCGATGAGCAGTTCTTC
CATKGTGNPDEQFF
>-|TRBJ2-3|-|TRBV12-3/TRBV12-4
TGTGCCAGCAGTTTAGTCGTGGATACGCAGTATTTT
CASSLVVDTQYF
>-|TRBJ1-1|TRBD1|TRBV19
TGTGCCAGTAGTTTTCAGGGGGAGTTAGACACTGAAGCTTTCTTT
CASSFQGELDTEAFF
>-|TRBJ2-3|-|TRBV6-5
TGTGCCAGCAGTTCGGGAGATGCATCAGATACGCAGTATTTT
CASSSGDASDTQYF
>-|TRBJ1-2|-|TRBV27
TGTGCCAGCAGTAAACTGACGGGACTCTATGGCTACACCTTC
CASSKLTGLYGYTF
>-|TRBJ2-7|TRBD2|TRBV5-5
TGTGCCAGCAGCTTGACTAGCGGAGCCTACGAGCAGTACTTC
CASSLTSGAYEQYF
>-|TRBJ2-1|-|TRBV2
TGTGCCAGCAGTGTCGGACAGCTCAATGAGCAGTTCTTC
CASSVGQLNEQFF
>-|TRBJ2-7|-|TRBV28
TGTGCCAGCAGACGCCCCGACAGGCCCCCCTACGAGCAGTACTTC
CASRRPDRPPYEQYF
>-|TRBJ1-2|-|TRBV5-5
TGTGCCAGCAGCTTAAGTTCACAGAACTATGGCTACACCTTC
CASSLSSQNYGYTF
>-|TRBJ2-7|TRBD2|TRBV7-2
TGTGCCAGCAGCTTAGGGGGGAGGGCCCAGAGGGACGAGCAGTACTTC
CASSLGGRAQRDEQYF
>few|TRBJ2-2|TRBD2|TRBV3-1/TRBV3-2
TGTGCCAGCAGCCAAGATAGACTAGCGAGCACCGGGGAGCTGTTTTTT
CASSQDRLASTGELFF
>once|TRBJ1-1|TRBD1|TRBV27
TGTGCCAGCAGCACCCAGGGACAGGGCATTCGTGACACTGAAGCTTTCTTT
CASSTQGQGIRDTEAFF
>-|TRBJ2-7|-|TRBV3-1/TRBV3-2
TGTGCCAGCAGCCACAGGGAAACGGCGGTGCAGTACTTC
CASSHRETAVQYF
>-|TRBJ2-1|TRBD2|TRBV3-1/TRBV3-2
TGTGCCAGCAGCCAAGGTAGGACTAGCCCTTACAATGAGCAGTTCTTC
CASSQGRTSPYNEQFF
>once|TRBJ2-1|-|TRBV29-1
TGCAGCGTTGATCGATCCCTGAGAACCTACAATGAGCAGTTCTTC
CSVDRSLRTYNEQFF